This is a list of T cell receptor beta chains from one sample in a study of OX40 agonist ivuxolimab in advanced cancers. Using immunoSEQ multiplex PCR, the repertoire was profiled, and TCRdb retains in-frame clones only, with some absent. This table has around 140,000 clones, about 93% appearing once. The input for sequencing was CD4+ or CD8+ T cells sorted from blood, taken in a trial of the OX40 agonist ivuxolimab. The receptor set was obtained from an adult with an advanced solid tumor such as melanoma, head and neck, liver or kidney cancer. The CDR3 runs from the conserved cysteine through the conserved F or W. D genes are given only for firm matches. The size entry is marked missing in some rows and otherwise reads once, few, many or a size class.

V gene	D gene	clone size	J gene	CDR3 protein	CDR3 DNA
TRBV5-1	-	-	TRBJ1-1	CASSPDGAVNTEAFF	TGCGCCAGCAGCCCGGACGGGGCGGTGAACACTGAAGCTTTCTTT
TRBV11-1	-	once	TRBJ2-7	CASSLGEAKQYF	TGTGCCAGCAGCTTAGGGGAGGCCAAGCAGTACTTC
TRBV4-3	-	once	TRBJ2-3	CASSQGTDSRSADTQYF	TGCGCCAGCAGCCAAGGGACAGATTCTCGCTCCGCAGATACGCAGTATTTT
TRBV7-9	-	-	TRBJ1-4	CASSFWDGGEKLFF	TGTGCCAGCAGCTTTTGGGACGGTGGAGAAAAACTGTTTTTT
TRBV9	-	-	TRBJ2-7	CASSDSLEVGEQYF	TGTGCCAGCAGCGACAGTTTGGAGGTTGGCGAGCAGTACTTC
TRBV7-9	-	-	TRBJ2-7	CASSLNPGTGQYF	TGTGCCAGCAGCTTAAACCCGGGGACGGGGCAGTACTTC
TRBV5-6	-	-	TRBJ2-1	CASSLGWGHGNEQFF	TGTGCCAGCAGCTTGGGGTGGGGGCATGGCAATGAGCAGTTCTTC
TRBV6-1	-	-	TRBJ2-7	CASRAGTPYEQYF	TGTGCCAGCAGAGCCGGGACACCATACGAGCAGTACTTC
TRBV5-1	-	once	TRBJ2-3	CASSLQGSTDTQYF	TGCGCCAGCAGCTTGCAGGGGAGCACAGATACGCAGTATTTT
TRBV7-2	-	once	TRBJ2-7	CASSLFLASYEQYF	TGTGCCAGCAGCTTATTTTTAGCCTCCTACGAGCAGTACTTC
TRBV18	-	-	TRBJ2-1	CASSRTVGVDNEQFF	TGTGCCAGCTCACGGACGGTGGGGGTGGACAATGAGCAGTTCTTC
TRBV6-1	-	-	TRBJ2-7	CASGGSSYEQYF	TGTGCCAGCGGCGGCAGCTCCTACGAGCAGTACTTC
TRBV10-3	TRBD2	-	TRBJ2-7	CATSSGRIVYEQYF	TGTGCCACATCCAGCGGGAGAATCGTATACGAGCAGTACTTC
TRBV5-1	-	-	TRBJ2-7	CASSLPEYYEQYF	TGCGCCAGCAGCTTGCCGGAGTACTACGAGCAGTACTTC
TRBV18	-	-	TRBJ2-2	CASSLEVANTGELFF	TGTGCCAGCTCACTAGAGGTCGCGAACACCGGGGAGCTGTTTTTT
TRBV5-6	TRBD1	-	TRBJ2-6	CASSLGGATANVLTF	TGTGCCAGCAGCTTAGGGGGCGCGACGGCCAACGTCCTGACTTTC
TRBV5-1	-	-	TRBJ2-7	CASRQTQKQYEQYF	TGCGCCAGCAGACAGACACAAAAACAGTACGAGCAGTACTTC
TRBV4-3	-	-	TRBJ1-2	CASSQARGAFYGYTF	TGCGCCAGCAGCCAAGCCCGCGGGGCCTTCTATGGCTACACCTTC
TRBV5-5	TRBD2	once	TRBJ2-2	CASSSLSGITGELFF	TGTGCCAGCAGCTCCCTGAGCGGGATCACCGGGGAGCTGTTTTTT
TRBV6-1	-	-	TRBJ1-1	CASSEAWRVMNTEAFF	TGTGCCAGCAGTGAAGCCTGGCGGGTTATGAACACTGAAGCTTTCTTT
TRBV29-1	TRBD2	-	TRBJ2-5	CSVEVAGGHRGIQETQYF	TGCAGCGTTGAAGTAGCGGGGGGCCACAGGGGCATTCAAGAGACCCAGTACTTC
TRBV18	-	-	TRBJ1-5	CASSPDTYNQPQHF	TGTGCCAGCTCACCCGACACCTACAATCAGCCCCAGCATTTT